The rows below give T cell receptor beta chains drawn from one sample of a study of T cell repertoires in cytomegalovirus infection. TCRdb fed the reads into MiXCR, producing one record per CDR3 protein. The table lists about 300,000 distinct CDR3 sequences, around 9.6% of them singletons. Specimen: PBMCs. Receptors originate from a human donor in good health (CMV status not recorded). Some clones in this sample may be carry-over from other donors' samples. The CDR3 runs from the conserved cysteine through the conserved F or W. D genes are given only for firm matches. For some rows the clone size is stated as once, few or many, or as a class when expanded; others skip it.

14	TRBV12-5	TRBJ2-1	-	-	TGTGCTAGTGTGGGTTGGGACTCAAGGAATGAGCAGTTCTTC	CASVGWDSRNEQFF
16	TRBV7-9	TRBJ1-1	TRBD1	many	TGTGCCAGCAGCCCGCTGGACAGGACGGGGAACACTGAAGCTTTCTTT	CASSPLDRTGNTEAFF
14	TRBV5-1	TRBJ1-1	-	many	TGCGCCAGCGCCTTGGAGGGCGCTTGGACTGAAGCTTTCTTT	CASALEGAWTEAFF
15	TRBV7-2	TRBJ2-1	TRBD2	many	TGTGCCAGCAGCTCAGGGGTAGCGGGGCTCAATGAGCAGTTCTTC	CASSSGVAGLNEQFF
13	TRBV7-2	TRBJ1-2	-	many	TGTGCCAGCAGCTTTCGTCAGGCGAGGGGCTACACCTTC	CASSFRQARGYTF
13	TRBV7-3	TRBJ1-1	-	many	TGTGCCAGCAGCTCCCAACAGGAAACTGAAGCTTTCTTT	CASSSQQETEAFF
17	TRBV7-2	TRBJ2-1	TRBD2	many	TGTGCCAGCAGCTTAGCGCTTGGCGGGGGTGCCCGGGGTGAGCAGTTCTTC	CASSLALGGGARGEQFF
13	TRBV28	TRBJ1-1	-	many	TGTGCCAGCAGTTCGAGTCTAACCCCTGAAGCTTTCTTT	CASSSSLTPEAFF
16	TRBV7-3	TRBJ2-3	-	many	TGTGCCAGCAGCTTTAGGGGGACATCTCGCACAGATACGCAGTATTTT	CASSFRGTSRTDTQYF
13	TRBV20-1	TRBJ2-7	-	few	TGCAGTGCTAGTGACGGGCCCTCCTACGAGCAGTACTTC	CSASDGPSYEQYF
15	TRBV19	TRBJ1-2	-	-	TGTGCCAGTAGTGCGGGAGCAGTACCTAACTATGGCTACACCTTC	CASSAGAVPNYGYTF
13	TRBV24-1	TRBJ2-1	-	many	TGTGCCACCAGTGACGGTTCCTACAATGAGCAGTTCTTC	CATSDGSYNEQFF
13	TRBV24-1	TRBJ2-2	-	few	TGTGCCACCAGTGATACTTCTCCCGGGGAGCTGTTTTTT	CATSDTSPGELFF
13	TRBV28	TRBJ2-5	-	many	TGTGCCAGCAGTTTCATCGGGGGAAAGACCCAGTACTTC	CASSFIGGKTQYF
16	TRBV20-1	TRBJ2-2	-	-	TGCAGTGCTAGAGATCTCAGGGCGGGATTCACCGGGGAGCTGTTTTTT	CSARDLRAGFTGELFF